The 18 T cell receptor beta chains below all came from one sample that was sequenced in a study of blood T cell repertoires in COVID-19. Libraries were prepared by immunoSEQ multiplex PCR; TCRdb keeps only in-frame clonotypes and omits some of them. This table holds around 200,000 clones, less than 90% found once. Sequencing was carried out using peripheral blood. These receptor sequences come from a man aged 40-50 years with acute or convalescent COVID-19.

This chain links TRBV5-4 with TRBJ2-3; 11 positions match TRBD1. This CDR3 region has 17 residues. Trimming at V came to 4 bases and at J to 2 bases, leaving 9 bases not matched to a gene. Germline lookup yields CDR1 SGHNT and CDR2 YYREEE (reference sequence). The CDR3 DNA reads as TGTGCCAGCAGCACGAGGGACAGGGGGTTGATCACAGATACGCAGTATTTT. Translated, it gives CASSTRDRGLITDTQYF.

This chain connects TRBV3-1 (or the pseudogene TRBV3-2) to TRBJ1-4, with D possibly TRBD1 on 5 matching bases. CDR1 is LGHDT and CDR2 is YNNKEL in the germline V gene (reference sequence). Trimming left V 5 bases short and J 8 bases short, with 15 bases between. CDR3 size: 14 residues. CDR3 DNA: TGTGCCAGCAGCGGAGGAGGGGCGAGGGAAAAACTGTTTTTT. Translated: CASSGGGAREKLFF.

The CDR3 spells CASSVVQETQYF. CDR3 nucleotides: TGCGCCAGCAGCGTAGTTCAAGAGACCCAGTACTTC. This chain uses TRBV5-1 with TRBJ2-5; D gene uncertain. Between the trimmed V and J ends, which lost 4 bases and 2 bases, there was a span of 6 bases. Per the germline V gene, CDR1 is SGHRS and CDR2 is YFSETQ. CDR3 length: 12 amino acids.

This chain connects TRBV7-2 to TRBJ2-7; D is possibly TRBD1 (7 bases). The CDR3 runs to 15 residues. Germline values: CDR1 SGHTA, CDR2 FQGNSA. V dropped 6 bases and J dropped 1 base, with 16 bases sitting between them. The CDR3 bases are TGTGCCAGCAGTCTAGGACAGGCGGGGTCCTACGAGCAGTACTTC. Translated: CASSLGQAGSYEQYF.

The genes are TRBV6-5 and TRBJ2-3; tentatively, D is TRBD2 (5 bases). The V and J ends lost 6 bases and 2 bases respectively, with 9 bases between them. CDR3 length equals 13 residues. CDR1 is MNHEY, CDR2 SVGAGI, per germline. The CDR3 DNA reads as TGTGCCAGCAGACGCGGGCCCACAGATACGCAGTATTTT. This gives the protein CASRRGPTDTQYF.

The V and J genes are TRBV13 and TRBJ2-4, with D perhaps matching TRBD1 (5 bases). The CDR3 covers 14 residues. Looked up from germline, CDR1 is PRHDT and CDR2 is FYEKMQ (reference sequence). V lost 3 bases and J 2 bases, leaving 8 bases between the germline ends. This CDR3 reads CASSFQGSKNIQYF. The DNA of the CDR3 is TGTGCCAGCAGCTTTCAGGGTTCCAAAAACATTCAGTACTTC.

Remarks on this clone: Other DNA sequences of this sample code for an identical CDR3. The rearrangement joins TRBV27 to TRBJ2-7; perhaps TRBD1 as D (6 bases). Looked up from germline, CDR1 is MNHEY and CDR2 is SMNVEV (reference sequence). Trimming removed 8 bases at V and 0 bases at J, with 11 bases between. The CDR3 sequence is 13 residues long. The CDR3 spells CASGRGSSYEQYF. The CDR3 DNA follows: TGTGCCAGCGGCAGGGGATCCTCCTACGAGCAGTACTTC.

The J gene is TRBJ2-7, the V gene TRBV12-2; the table assigns TRBD1, which was not confirmed against the DNA. TRBV12-2 is given as a pseudogene. The CDR3 is 17 amino acids. This CDR3 is CASRLVSPGQGGYEQYF. The CDR3 DNA follows: TGTGCAAGTCGCTTAGTCTCCCCGGGACAGGGCGGGTACGAGCAGTACTTC.

The V and J genes are TRBV6-4 and TRBJ2-7; a possible D gene is TRBD2 (7 bases). The CDR3 has 15 residues. Between the trimmed V and J ends, which lost 4 bases and 6 bases, there was a span of 19 bases. The V gene's germline CDR1 is MRHNA and CDR2 SNTAGT. As DNA, the CDR3 is TGTGCCAGCAGTGGATGGCCAGGGGAGGGGACCGAGCAGTACTTC. Its protein is CASSGWPGEGTEQYF.

This clone was counted a few times. This chain links TRBV18 with TRBJ1-2, with no clear D. Germline V gene sequence: CDR1 KGHSH, CDR2 LQKENI. The V gene lost 0 bases and the J gene lost 2 bases, with 10 bases spanning the gap. This CDR3 is built from 15 residues. CDR3 loop: CASSPPSLANYGYTF. CDR3 nucleotides: TGTGCCAGCTCACCACCTTCGCTGGCAAACTATGGCTACACCTTC. Full variable domain (missing parts from reference TRBV18 and TRBJ1-2): NAGVMQNPRHLVRRRGQEARLRCSPMKGHSHVYWYRQLPEEGLKFMVYLQKENIIDESGMPKERFSAEFPKEGPSILRIQQVVRGDSAAYFCASSPPSLANYGYTFGSGTRLTVV.

The V call is TRBV11-2, the J call TRBJ2-7; 7 nucleotides align to TRBD1. Germline V lookup: CDR1 SGHAT, CDR2 FQNNGV. The V gene end was trimmed by 2 bases and the J gene end by 0 bases; junction bases not matched to a gene: 7. The CDR3 consists of 16 residues. CDR3 region: CASSLLGDRDSYEQYF. CDR3 coding DNA: TGTGCCAGCAGCTTACTGGGGGACAGAGACTCCTACGAGCAGTACTTC.

As for this clone: This same CDR3 is encoded by further DNA sequences in the sample. V gene TRBV9 combines with J gene TRBJ2-7; TRBD1 agrees at 10 bases. CDR1 and CDR2 (germline): SGDLS, YYNGEE. CDR3 size: 15 residues. Losses at the gene ends were 0 bases for V and 2 bases for J; bases not matched to a gene: 2. DNA for the CDR3: TGTGCCAGCAGCGTAGCGGGACAGGGGACCTACGAGCAGTACTTC. Translating it yields CASSVAGQGTYEQYF.

The V and J genes are TRBV5-5 and TRBJ2-7, with 8 positions matching TRBD2. The CDR3 is made up of 14 amino acids. V shed 4 bases and J 4 bases; nucleotides not matched to a gene: 7. In germline, CDR1 is SGHKS, CDR2 YYEKEE (reference sequence). The CDR3 reads CASSRSGGWYEQYF. As DNA, the CDR3 is TGTGCCAGCAGCCGTTCGGGGGGGTGGTACGAGCAGTACTTC. Filled out from reference TRBV5-5 and TRBJ2-7, the complete variable domain reads DAGVTQSPTHLIKTRGQQVTLRCSPISGHKSVSWYQQVLGQGPQFIFQYYEKEERGRGNFPDRFSARQFPNYSSELNVNALLLGDSALYLCASSRSGGWYEQYFGPGTRLTVT.

V and J are TRBV27 and TRBJ2-5, with D possibly being TRBD2 (5 bases). This CDR3 has 13 amino acids. The germline gives CDR1 MNHEY, CDR2 SMNVEV (reference sequence). Trimming removed 4 bases at V and 5 bases at J, with 11 bases between. In DNA, the CDR3 is TGTGCCAGCAGTTCTTTGCGGGTGGAGACCCAGTACTTC. This translates into CASSSLRVETQYF.

Here the CDR3 DNA reads TGCGCCAGCAGCCCGACTAGCGGGGGAAGCAATGAGCAGTTCTTC. It translates to CASSPTSGGSNEQFF. V gene TRBV5-1 combines with J gene TRBJ2-1; 12 bases are a match to TRBD2. Germline V gene sequence: CDR1 SGHRS, CDR2 YFSETQ. V shed 4 bases and J 6 bases; nucleotides not matched to a gene: 5. The CDR3 is made up of 15 amino acids.

The V and J genes are TRBV9 and TRBJ1-1, with TRBD1 matching 10 bases. The length of the CDR3 is 15 residues. The germline V gene has CDR1 SGDLS and CDR2 YYNGEE. The ends lost 4 bases at V and 4 bases at J; junction bases unmatched: 7. In DNA, the CDR3 is TGTGCCAGCAGCCATGACAGGGGGCTGGGCACTGAAGCTTTCTTT. This translates into CASSHDRGLGTEAFF.

The genes are TRBV29-1 and TRBJ2-7; 7 positions match TRBD1. V lost 2 bases, J lost 4 bases, and 2 bases stayed unmatched. There are 12 residues in the CDR3. Germline V lookup: CDR1 SQVTM, CDR2 ANQGSEA. For the CDR3, the DNA is TGCAGCGTTGAACAGGGGGTATACGAGCAGTACTTC. Translation gives CSVEQGVYEQYF.

The rearrangement joins TRBV19 to TRBJ1-1; 7 bases match TRBD1. The germline CDR1 and CDR2 sequences are LNHDA and SQIVND (reference sequence). CDR3 length: 14 residues. The V and J ends lost 5 bases and 1 base, in that order; junction bases with no gene match: 4. The CDR3 here is CASSYRGPNTEAFF. CDR3 bases: TGTGCCAGTAGTTACAGGGGCCCGAACACTGAAGCTTTCTTT.